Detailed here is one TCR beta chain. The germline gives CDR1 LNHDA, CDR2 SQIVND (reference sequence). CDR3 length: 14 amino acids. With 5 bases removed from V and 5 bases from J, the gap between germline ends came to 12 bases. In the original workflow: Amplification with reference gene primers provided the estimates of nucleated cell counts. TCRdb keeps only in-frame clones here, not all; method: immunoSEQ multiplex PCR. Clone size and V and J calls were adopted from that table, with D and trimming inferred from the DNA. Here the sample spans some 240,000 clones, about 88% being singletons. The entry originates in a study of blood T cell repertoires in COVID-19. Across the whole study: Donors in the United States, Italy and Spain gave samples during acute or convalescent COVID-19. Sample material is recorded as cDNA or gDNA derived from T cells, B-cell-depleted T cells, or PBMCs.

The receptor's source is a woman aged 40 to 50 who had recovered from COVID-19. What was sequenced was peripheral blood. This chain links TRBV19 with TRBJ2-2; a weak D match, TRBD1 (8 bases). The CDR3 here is CASSQQGGTGELFF. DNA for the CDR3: TGTGCCAGTAGTCAACAGGGGGGGACCGGGGAGCTGTTTTTT.